Listed here is a single TCR beta chain. The antigen is unknown. V lost 3 bases to trimming and J lost 1 base, with 6 bases between them. CDR1 and CDR2 (germline): MNHEY, SMNVEV (reference sequence). There are 13 residues in the CDR3. Using immunoSEQ multiplex PCR, the repertoire was profiled, and TCRdb retains in-frame clones only, with some absent. The sample lists over 70,000 clones; approximately 85% were seen once. Baseline, cycle 4 day 1, and cycle 7 day 1 were the blood sampling points. This sample is part of a study of OX40 agonist ivuxolimab in advanced cancers. Whole-study results and caveats: Those patients achieving a partial response at 0.1-3.0 mg/kg showed among the lowest clonal expansion.

V and J are TRBV27 and TRBJ1-1; no clear D gene. The sequence was obtained from an adult with an advanced solid tumor such as melanoma, head and neck, liver or kidney cancer. The sequencing used CD4+ or CD8+ T cells sorted from blood, collected in a trial of the OX40 agonist ivuxolimab. CDR3 sequence reads: CASSLWRNTEAFF. CDR3 in DNA: TGTGCCAGCAGTTTGTGGCGGAACACTGAAGCTTTCTTT.